Given below is one T cell receptor (beta chain) in context. This specimen belongs to a study of identical twins. The CDR3 contains 13 residues. Trimming removed 0 bases from V and 3 bases from J, with 4 bases in between. Germline V lookup: CDR1 LNHNV, CDR2 YYDKDF (reference sequence). TCRdb re-derived calls from the 5' RACE reads in MiXCR, one entry per CDR3 protein. The data hold 500,000 to 600,000 distinct CDR3 sequences, with 22% observed a single time. In addition, the sample was reused for a study of T cells expressing NK-cell markers.

Sequencing was performed on CD4+ T cells sorted from blood. This clonotype was obtained from a woman between 18 and 30 years old in good health. The V gene is TRBV15, the J gene TRBJ2-3; D gene uncertain. The CDR3, as DNA: TGTGCCACCAGCAGAGACTTGACAGATACGCAGTATTTT. It encodes CATSRDLTDTQYF. The whole variable domain, filled in from reference TRBV15 and TRBJ2-3, reads DAMVIQNPRYQVTQFGKPVTLSCSQTLNHNVMYWYQQKSSQAPKLLFHYYDKDFNNEADTPDNFQSRRPNTSFCFLDIRSPGLGDTAMYLCATSRDLTDTQYFGPGTRLTVL.